This is a list of T cell receptor beta chains from one sample in a study of blood T cell repertoires in COVID-19. Sequencing was performed with immunoSEQ multiplex PCR; in TCRdb, only in-frame clones are kept and a portion is missing. The sample holds 300,000 or so clones, just under 85% seen once. The specimen was peripheral blood. All receptors derive from a woman between 45 and 65 years old with active or convalescent COVID-19. Each CDR3 is given without its conserved first and last residue.

CDR3aa: ASSFFRGQPQH; j_gene: TRBJ1-5; len: 11; v_gene: TRBV7-8
CDR3aa: ASSPRTSGRGNEY; j_gene: TRBJ2-7; len: 13; v_gene: TRBV7-8
CDR3aa: ASSGTTGEKLF; j_gene: TRBJ1-4; len: 11; v_gene: TRBV7-9
CDR3aa: ASSLGRNYGYT; j_gene: TRBJ1-2; len: 11; v_gene: TRBV7-2
CDR3aa: ASSLAGRNQPQH; j_gene: TRBJ1-5; len: 12; v_gene: TRBV28
CDR3aa: ASSLVGQNTEAF; j_gene: TRBJ1-1; len: 12; v_gene: TRBV5-1
CDR3aa: ASSFRGTDRGGAEAF; j_gene: TRBJ1-1; len: 15; v_gene: TRBV5-1
CDR3aa: SVEGQRTGELF; j_gene: TRBJ2-2; len: 11; v_gene: TRBV29-1
CDR3aa: ASSQVRLAVWNTGELF; j_gene: TRBJ2-2; len: 16; v_gene: TRBV14
CDR3aa: ASSLGSGSPGELF; j_gene: TRBJ2-2; len: 13; v_gene: TRBV3-1/TRBV3-2
CDR3aa: ASSLRGAYGYT; j_gene: TRBJ1-2; len: 11; v_gene: TRBV5-1
CDR3aa: ASSPLPENEQF; j_gene: TRBJ2-1; len: 11; v_gene: TRBV28
CDR3aa: ASSSLPPYEQY; j_gene: TRBJ2-7; len: 11; v_gene: TRBV6-2/TRBV6-3
CDR3aa: ASTPVVRRDIKAEQF; j_gene: TRBJ2-1; len: 15; v_gene: TRBV19
CDR3aa: ASSLQVPELF; j_gene: TRBJ1-4; len: 10; v_gene: TRBV2
CDR3aa: ASSITGSGANVLT; j_gene: TRBJ2-6; len: 13; v_gene: TRBV19
CDR3aa: ATSREKVLTGYNTEAF; j_gene: TRBJ1-1; len: 16; v_gene: TRBV15
CDR3aa: ASSARQYNEQF; j_gene: TRBJ2-1; len: 11; v_gene: TRBV9
CDR3aa: ASSPKAGGETQY; j_gene: TRBJ2-5; len: 12; v_gene: TRBV11-2
CDR3aa: ASSLQSVSDKQY; j_gene: TRBJ2-7; len: 12; v_gene: TRBV7-3
CDR3aa: ASRIGVPKETQY; j_gene: TRBJ2-5; len: 12; v_gene: TRBV28
CDR3aa: ASSLPGLPDTQY; j_gene: TRBJ2-3; len: 12; v_gene: TRBV7-2
CDR3aa: AISGLADTGELF; j_gene: TRBJ2-2; len: 12; v_gene: TRBV10-3
CDR3aa: ASRLGRDFYF; j_gene: TRBJ2-1; len: 10; v_gene: TRBV6-5
CDR3aa: ASSPWGHRETQY; j_gene: TRBJ2-5; len: 12; v_gene: TRBV11-2
CDR3aa: ASSSTGDGHSPLH; j_gene: TRBJ1-6; len: 13; v_gene: TRBV28
CDR3aa: ASSQRGEGADTQY; j_gene: TRBJ2-3; len: 13; v_gene: TRBV3-1/TRBV3-2
CDR3aa: ASSYAGSNQPQH; j_gene: TRBJ1-5; len: 12; v_gene: TRBV6-5
CDR3aa: ASSLGIGRYEQY; j_gene: TRBJ2-7; len: 12; v_gene: TRBV5-1
CDR3aa: AISDGAAGVGGETQY; j_gene: TRBJ2-5; len: 15; v_gene: TRBV10-3
CDR3aa: ASSVTGMNTEAF; j_gene: TRBJ1-1; len: 12; v_gene: TRBV9
CDR3aa: ASSEFGGRANNEQF; j_gene: TRBJ2-1; len: 14; v_gene: TRBV2
CDR3aa: ASSLAGVSTDTQY; j_gene: TRBJ2-3; len: 13; v_gene: TRBV5-1
CDR3aa: ASSNQWNTEAF; j_gene: TRBJ1-1; len: 11; v_gene: TRBV5-6
CDR3aa: ASSLTQETQY; j_gene: TRBJ2-5; len: 10; v_gene: TRBV28
CDR3aa: ASSLIGGRAGDEQF; j_gene: TRBJ2-1; len: 14; v_gene: TRBV5-1
CDR3aa: ASKGEDGRALKTYEQY; j_gene: TRBJ2-7; len: 16; v_gene: TRBV2
CDR3aa: ASSSRPPGVLTPLEQY; j_gene: TRBJ2-7; len: 16; v_gene: TRBV7-9
CDR3aa: ASSGGQGSGNTIY; j_gene: TRBJ1-3; len: 13; v_gene: TRBV19
CDR3aa: ASSHWTGPRQPQH; j_gene: TRBJ1-5; len: 13; v_gene: TRBV23-1
CDR3aa: AWSASGAIQAEQY; j_gene: TRBJ2-7; len: 13; v_gene: TRBV30
CDR3aa: ASSPIPDTHEQY; j_gene: TRBJ2-7; len: 12; v_gene: TRBV28
CDR3aa: ASSPNRGETF; j_gene: TRBJ1-1; len: 10; v_gene: TRBV18
CDR3aa: ARVPHRVKPYGYT; j_gene: TRBJ1-2; len: 13; v_gene: TRBV10-1
CDR3aa: ASSVAVGTSADEQF; j_gene: TRBJ2-1; len: 14; v_gene: TRBV6-4
CDR3aa: ASSYPWASYNEQF; j_gene: TRBJ2-1; len: 13; v_gene: TRBV28
CDR3aa: ASSLGVPNYGYT; j_gene: TRBJ1-2; len: 12; v_gene: TRBV18
CDR3aa: ASSQRTGYSNQPQH; j_gene: TRBJ1-5; len: 14; v_gene: TRBV28
CDR3aa: ASSLYLSVYTEAF; j_gene: TRBJ1-1; len: 13; v_gene: TRBV19
CDR3aa: ASSLDDRAGRETQY; j_gene: TRBJ2-5; len: 14; v_gene: TRBV7-8